The present TCR beta chain was sequenced within a study of T cells in Graves' hyperthyroidism and ophthalmopathy. Study context: The blood sample was taken at first diagnosis, before treatment began.

The definition of stable Graves' hyperthyroidism was no ophthalmopathy progression within 18 months. In patients aged 18 to 65, hyperthyroidism was newly diagnosed, with duration under 2 months. Criteria for exclusion of patients were uncontrolled infection, other autoimmune disease, pregnancy or lactation. RNA transcripts yielded amplified TCR beta CDR3 regions. TCR CDR3 regions were first amplified by RT-PCR with HTBI primers. TCRdb processed the multiplex PCR reads anew with MiXCR; each CDR3 protein has one entry. The sample contains roughly 100,000 distinct CDR3 sequences, roughly 47% of which appear only once. The germline V and J ends were trimmed by 1 base and 4 bases, with 11 bases remaining between them. Germline values: CDR1 SGHTA, CDR2 FQGTGA. The CDR3 is 14 amino acids.

The V gene is TRBV7-3, the J gene TRBJ2-7, with D possibly being TRBD1 (6 bases). What was sequenced was blood. The clonotype was recovered from a man in his forties or fifties with Graves' hyperthyroidism. CDR3: CASSLKGGSYEQYF. In DNA, the CDR3 is TGTGCCAGCAGCTTAAAAGGGGGTTCTTACGAGCAGTACTTC.